The 6 T cell receptor beta chains in this list originate from one sample, sequenced in a study of shared clonotypes between healthy human individuals. Assay used: immunoSEQ multiplex PCR; TCRdb lists only in-frame clones, some missing. In the table there are more than 1 million clones, around 82% of which are singletons. The specimen sequenced was memory CD4+ T cells from PBMCs. Specified subset: CD45RA-negative fraction. The receptors come from a man in his late teens or twenties in good health. Some clones in this sample may be carry-over from other donors' samples.

This rearrangement joins TRBV7-9 to TRBJ1-2; 10 nucleotides align to TRBD1. CDR1 and CDR2 from the germline V gene are SEHNR and FQNEAQ (reference sequence). The CDR3 is 15 amino acids. The junction had 13 bases not matched to a gene; V was cut back by 7 bases and J by 8 bases. DNA for the CDR3: TGTGCCAGCATGAGAGACAGGGGGCGATTCGGCGGCTACACCTTC. This sequence encodes CASMRDRGRFGGYTF.

The V gene is TRBV10-2, the J gene TRBJ2-1; TRBD1 agrees at 9 bases. The CDR3 loop spans 15 amino acids. Germline V lookup: CDR1 WSHSY, CDR2 SAAADI. After removal of 6 bases from V and 8 bases from J, the junction contained 11 bases not matched to a gene. The CDR3 bases are TGCGCCAGCAGCAACAGGGGGCCCTCGCGGGATGAGCAGTTCTTC. Amino acid sequence: CASSNRGPSRDEQFF.

V usage is TRBV6-1 and J usage is TRBJ2-5; D gene ambiguous. CDR1 MNHNS and CDR2 SASEGT come from the germline V gene. The CDR3 covers 13 residues. V lost 9 bases to trimming and J lost 1 base, with 12 bases between them. The CDR3 region has the DNA TGTGCCAGTCGTAAGGTGGCCCAAGAGACCCAGTACTTC. Its translation is CASRKVAQETQYF.

The chain joins TRBV6-1 to TRBJ2-2; D is ambiguous. This CDR3 has 16 amino acids. Germline lookup yields CDR1 MNHNS and CDR2 SASEGT. Trimming shortened V by 2 bases and J by 0 bases, and 10 bases separated the two germline ends. CDR3 bases: TGTGCCAGCAGTGAACTCGGACCCGCGAACACCGGGGAGCTGTTTTTT. It yields the protein CASSELGPANTGELFF.

The chain combines TRBV5-1 with TRBJ1-1; the D is unclear. Trimming cost V 1 base and J 4 bases, with 11 bases left between them. The CDR3 runs 14 residues. CDR1 SGHRS and CDR2 YFSETQ come from the germline V gene. The CDR3 DNA reads as TGCGCCAGCAGCTTGTTAGTTTCCGGCACTGAAGCTTTCTTT. It encodes CASSLLVSGTEAFF.

The CDR3 DNA reads as TGTGCCAGCTCACTTCATAAAGGGGAGACCCAGTACTTC. Encoded protein: CASSLHKGETQYF. The genes are TRBV18 and TRBJ2-5; D is uncertain. The V end was cut by 4 bases, the J end by 5 bases, with 11 bases between. Germline V gives CDR1 KGHSH, CDR2 LQKENI. This CDR3 has 13 residues. Filled out from reference TRBV18 and TRBJ2-5, the complete variable domain reads NAGVMQNPRHLVRRRGQEARLRCSPMKGHSHVYWYRQLPEEGLKFMVYLQKENIIDESGMPKERFSAEFPKEGPSILRIQQVVRGDSAAYFCASSLHKGETQYFGPGTRLLVL.